This entry is about one T cell receptor (beta chain). Germline CDR1 is SGHAT and CDR2 is FQNNGV. This CDR3 has 18 residues. V was cut by 0 bases and J by 0 bases, with 17 bases left in between. In the authors' workflow: Nucleated cell counts were estimated from reference gene primer amplification. The protocol was immunoSEQ multiplex PCR, while the TCRdb copy is restricted to in-frame clones and leaves out a portion. V, J and clone size were drawn from that table, and D and trimming were deduced from the DNA. The sample has tens of thousands of clones, roughly 82% seen once. The entry originates in a study of blood T cell repertoires in COVID-19. Across the whole study: Samples taken during acute and convalescent COVID-19 were collected in the United States, Italy and Spain. PBMCs, B-cell-depleted T cells, or T cells provided the cDNA or gDNA that made up the material.

This receptor was identified in a woman of 80 years or more with acute or convalescent COVID-19. The chain joins TRBV11-2 to TRBJ1-2, with a possible D match to TRBD1 (5 bases). Sample: peripheral blood. The CDR3 DNA sequence: TGTGCCAGCAGCTTAGATCGCGTCAGGGCCCAATCTAACTATGGCTACACCTTC. Translated, it gives CASSLDRVRAQSNYGYTF. Looking up the rest from reference TRBV11-2 and TRBJ1-2 gives the full variable domain: EAGVAQSPRYKIIEKRQSVAFWCNPISGHATLYWYQQILGQGPKLLIQFQNNGVVDDSQLPKDRFSAERLKGVDSTLKIQPAKLEDSAVYLCASSLDRVRAQSNYGYTFGSGTRLTVV.